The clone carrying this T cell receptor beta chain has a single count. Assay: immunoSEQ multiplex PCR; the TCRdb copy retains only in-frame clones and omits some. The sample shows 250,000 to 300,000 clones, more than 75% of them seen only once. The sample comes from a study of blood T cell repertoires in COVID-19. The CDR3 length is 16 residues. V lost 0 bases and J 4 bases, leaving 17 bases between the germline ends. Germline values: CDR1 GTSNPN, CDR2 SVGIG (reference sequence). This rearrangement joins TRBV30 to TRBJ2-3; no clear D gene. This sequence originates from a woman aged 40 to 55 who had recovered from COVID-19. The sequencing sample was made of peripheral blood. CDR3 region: CAWSVLVSGWSDTQYF. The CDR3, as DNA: TGTGCCTGGAGTGTATTAGTCTCCGGTTGGTCAGATACGCAGTATTTT.